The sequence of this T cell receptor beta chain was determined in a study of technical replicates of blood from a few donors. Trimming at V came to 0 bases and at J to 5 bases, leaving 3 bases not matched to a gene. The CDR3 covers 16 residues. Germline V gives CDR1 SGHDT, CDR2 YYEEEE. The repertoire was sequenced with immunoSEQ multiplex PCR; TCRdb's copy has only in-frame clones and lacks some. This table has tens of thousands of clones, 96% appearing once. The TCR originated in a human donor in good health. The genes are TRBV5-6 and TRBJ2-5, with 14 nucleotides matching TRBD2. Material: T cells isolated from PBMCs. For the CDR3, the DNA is TGTGCCAGCAGCTTGGGGGGACTAGCGGGGGAGGAGACCCAGTACTTC. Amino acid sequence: CASSLGGLAGEETQYF.